These T cell receptor beta chains were read from a single sample in a study of T-cell reconstitution after alpha-beta-depleted transplantation in children. MiXCR, applied by TCRdb to the PCR reads, yields one record per CDR3 protein. The table has about 460,000 distinct CDR3 sequences, over 9.5% seen once. The sequencing here drew on PBMCs, taken before TCRalphabeta/CD19-depleted stem cell transplant. The receptors here all came from a child aged 2 to 9 with inherited bone marrow failure, due to receive a stem cell transplant. CDR3s include the opening cysteine and the closing phenylalanine or tryptophan. A D gene is named only where the DNA matches it firmly. Only part of the rows carry a size: once, few, many, or a class if the clone is expanded.

clone_size: .; j_call: TRBJ2-7; v_call: TRBV11-3; d_call: .; cdr3_aa: CASSLGVSAQQYF; cdr3_nt: TGTGCCAGCAGCTTAGGGGTCAGTGCCCAGCAGTACTTC
clone_size: many; j_call: TRBJ2-5; v_call: TRBV3-1; d_call: TRBD1; cdr3_aa: CASSFRDRGPETQYF; cdr3_nt: TGTGCCAGCAGCTTCCGAGACAGGGGGCCGGAGACCCAGTACTTC
clone_size: .; j_call: TRBJ2-7; v_call: TRBV28; d_call: .; cdr3_aa: CASSFDKGEGANEQYF; cdr3_nt: TGTGCCAGCAGTTTCGATAAGGGGGAGGGGGCAAACGAGCAGTACTTC
clone_size: many; j_call: TRBJ1-2; v_call: TRBV28; d_call: .; cdr3_aa: CASSHISGYGYTF; cdr3_nt: TGTGCCAGCAGTCACATCTCGGGCTATGGCTACACCTTC
clone_size: many; j_call: TRBJ2-3; v_call: TRBV28; d_call: .; cdr3_aa: CASSDHTDTQYF; cdr3_nt: TGTGCCAGCAGCGACCACACAGATACGCAGTATTTT
clone_size: many; j_call: TRBJ1-1; v_call: TRBV20-1; d_call: .; cdr3_aa: CSARDLRGSSMNTEAFF; cdr3_nt: TGCAGTGCTAGAGATCTTAGGGGGAGCTCGATGAACACTGAAGCTTTCTTT
clone_size: .; j_call: TRBJ2-1; v_call: TRBV11-1; d_call: TRBD2; cdr3_aa: CASRNPSGREGKVGDEQFF; cdr3_nt: TGTGCCAGCAGGAACCCTTCTGGACGGGAGGGCAAAGTGGGTGATGAGCAGTTCTTC
clone_size: many; j_call: TRBJ2-7; v_call: TRBV5-5; d_call: .; cdr3_aa: CASSWGTTYEQCF; cdr3_nt: TGTGCCAGCAGCTGGGGGACCACGTACGAGCAGTGCTTC
clone_size: many; j_call: TRBJ1-1; v_call: TRBV27; d_call: .; cdr3_aa: CASSLSSGNTEAFF; cdr3_nt: TGTGCCAGCAGTTTATCGAGTGGGAACACTGAAGCTTTCTTT
clone_size: many; j_call: TRBJ2-3; v_call: TRBV7-8; d_call: TRBD2; cdr3_aa: CASSPTQREGRTDTQYF; cdr3_nt: TGTGCCAGCAGCCCTACCCAGCGGGAGGGCCGCACAGATACGCAGTATTTT
clone_size: many; j_call: TRBJ1-2; v_call: TRBV12-3/TRBV12-4; d_call: .; cdr3_aa: CASSGGSYYGYTF; cdr3_nt: TGTGCCAGCAGCGGGGGGAGTTACTATGGCTACACCTTC
clone_size: many; j_call: TRBJ2-2; v_call: TRBV12-3/TRBV12-4; d_call: .; cdr3_aa: CASSFGDTTNTGELFF; cdr3_nt: TGTGCCAGCAGTTTCGGGGACACAACAAACACCGGGGAGCTGTTTTTT
clone_size: few; j_call: TRBJ2-5; v_call: TRBV6-5; d_call: .; cdr3_aa: CASSYSSPQGTQYF; cdr3_nt: TGTGCCAGCAGTTACTCGTCTCCGCAAGGGACCCAGTACTTC
clone_size: many; j_call: TRBJ2-7; v_call: TRBV12-3/TRBV12-4; d_call: .; cdr3_aa: CASSLAGTYLYEQYF; cdr3_nt: TGTGCCAGCAGTTTAGCCGGGACATACCTCTACGAGCAGTACTTC
clone_size: .; j_call: TRBJ2-3; v_call: TRBV9; d_call: .; cdr3_aa: CASSPSEHSRTDTQYF; cdr3_nt: TGTGCCAGCAGCCCCTCAGAACATTCACGCACAGATACGCAGTATTTT
clone_size: many; j_call: TRBJ2-1; v_call: TRBV29-1; d_call: TRBD2; cdr3_aa: CSVEVRSGRGRSYNEQFF; cdr3_nt: TGCAGCGTTGAAGTCCGTAGCGGGAGAGGGCGCTCCTACAATGAGCAGTTCTTC
clone_size: few; j_call: TRBJ2-1; v_call: TRBV7-9; d_call: TRBD2; cdr3_aa: CASSLSSGGSSYNEQFF; cdr3_nt: TGTGCCAGCAGCCTATCTAGCGGGGGGAGCTCCTACAATGAGCAGTTCTTC
clone_size: many; j_call: TRBJ2-3; v_call: TRBV13; d_call: TRBD1; cdr3_aa: CASRGDRRTDTQYF; cdr3_nt: TGTGCCAGCAGAGGGGACAGGCGCACAGATACGCAGTATTTT
clone_size: .; j_call: TRBJ2-1; v_call: TRBV4-1; d_call: .; cdr3_aa: CASSQSPGYNEQFF; cdr3_nt: TGCGCCAGCAGCCAATCCCCGGGCTACAATGAGCAGTTCTTC
clone_size: few; j_call: TRBJ2-3; v_call: TRBV5-1; d_call: .; cdr3_aa: CASSSKGTTDTQYF; cdr3_nt: TGCGCCAGCAGTTCCAAGGGGACCACAGATACGCAGTATTTT
clone_size: many; j_call: TRBJ1-2; v_call: TRBV6-2/TRBV6-3; d_call: .; cdr3_aa: CASSTTEKGLNYGYTF; cdr3_nt: TGTGCCAGCAGTACTACTGAAAAAGGGCTTAACTATGGCTACACCTTC
clone_size: few; j_call: TRBJ2-5; v_call: TRBV25-1; d_call: .; cdr3_aa: CASSEGRWKTQYF; cdr3_nt: TGTGCCAGCAGTGAAGGGAGATGGAAGACCCAGTACTTC
clone_size: .; j_call: TRBJ2-7; v_call: TRBV7-2; d_call: TRBD2; cdr3_aa: CASSRRSGRVSYEQYF; cdr3_nt: TGTGCCAGCAGCCGCCGGAGCGGGAGGGTTTCCTACGAGCAGTACTTC
clone_size: many; j_call: TRBJ2-7; v_call: TRBV27; d_call: TRBD2; cdr3_aa: CASSLTSGIENEQYF; cdr3_nt: TGTGCCAGCAGTCTGACTAGCGGGATAGAAAACGAGCAGTACTTC
clone_size: .; j_call: TRBJ2-7; v_call: TRBV11-2; d_call: TRBD1; cdr3_aa: CASSLRTGSNEQYF; cdr3_nt: TGTGCCAGCAGCTTGAGGACAGGGAGCAACGAGCAGTACTTC
clone_size: many; j_call: TRBJ2-2; v_call: TRBV4-2; d_call: .; cdr3_aa: CASSQQKAGRGGELFF; cdr3_nt: TGTGCCAGCAGCCAACAAAAGGCGGGACGGGGCGGGGAGCTGTTTTTT
clone_size: many; j_call: TRBJ2-7; v_call: TRBV27; d_call: .; cdr3_aa: CASSWGGGTDSYEQYF; cdr3_nt: TGTGCCAGCAGTTGGGGTGGAGGGACGGACTCCTACGAGCAGTACTTC
clone_size: many; j_call: TRBJ2-7; v_call: TRBV18; d_call: .; cdr3_aa: CASSLGTDSYEQYF; cdr3_nt: TGTGCCAGCTCACTAGGGACTGACTCCTACGAGCAGTACTTC
clone_size: many; j_call: TRBJ2-3; v_call: TRBV6-5; d_call: .; cdr3_aa: CASSYSIPGSTDTQYF; cdr3_nt: TGTGCCAGCAGTTACTCGATCCCAGGAAGCACAGATACGCAGTATTTT
clone_size: many; j_call: TRBJ2-1; v_call: TRBV4-3; d_call: .; cdr3_aa: CASSQEREDKQFF; cdr3_nt: TGCGCCAGCAGCCAAGAGAGAGAGGACAAGCAGTTCTTC
clone_size: many; j_call: TRBJ2-2; v_call: TRBV21-1; d_call: .; cdr3_aa: CASRLVGGVPNTGELFF; cdr3_nt: TGTGCCAGCAGACTCGTCGGGGGGGTCCCGAACACCGGGGAGCTGTTTTTT